These T cell receptor beta chains were read from a single sample in a study of blood T cell repertoires in COVID-19. TCRdb's table, derived via immunoSEQ multiplex PCR, lists solely in-frame clones and lacks some. Among over 130,000 clones listed, about four fifths were seen once. The specimen was PBMCs or T cells enriched from blood (not recorded which). These receptors were taken from a woman aged 45-65 years with acute COVID-19. Each CDR3 is given with its conserved first and last residue. The D gene is left open where the match is weak. The size of a clone is reported for some rows only, either as once, few or many, or as a class for expanded clones.

d_call: TRBD1; v_call: TRBV3-1/TRBV3-2; j_call: TRBJ2-6; clone_size: NA; cdr3_aa: CASSRTGGGGNVLTF; cdr3_nt: TGTGCCAGCAGCAGAACAGGGGGCGGTGGCAACGTCCTGACTTTC
d_call: NA; v_call: TRBV7-8; j_call: TRBJ2-1; clone_size: NA; cdr3_aa: CASSPPVDEQFF; cdr3_nt: TGTGCCAGCAGCCCGCCGGTGGATGAGCAGTTCTTC
d_call: NA; v_call: TRBV6-2/TRBV6-3; j_call: TRBJ1-3; clone_size: NA; cdr3_aa: CASSLPSTGSGNTIYF; cdr3_nt: TGTGCCAGCAGCCTCCCCTCAACAGGGTCTGGAAACACCATATATTTT
d_call: TRBD2; v_call: TRBV11-2; j_call: TRBJ2-1; clone_size: NA; cdr3_aa: CASSQLAGVINEQFF; cdr3_nt: TGTGCCAGCAGCCAACTAGCGGGAGTGATCAATGAGCAGTTCTTC
d_call: NA; v_call: TRBV5-1; j_call: TRBJ1-2; clone_size: NA; cdr3_aa: CASSFSLQTNYGYTF; cdr3_nt: TGCGCCAGCAGCTTCTCGTTACAAACCAACTATGGCTACACCTTC
d_call: NA; v_call: TRBV25-1; j_call: TRBJ2-7; clone_size: NA; cdr3_aa: CASSPRGKYEQYF; cdr3_nt: TGTGCCAGCAGCCCCCGGGGGAAGTACGAGCAGTACTTC
d_call: TRBD2; v_call: TRBV7-9; j_call: TRBJ2-1; clone_size: NA; cdr3_aa: CASSSGLAGVHEQFF; cdr3_nt: TGTGCCAGCAGCTCAGGACTAGCGGGAGTCCATGAGCAGTTCTTC
d_call: NA; v_call: TRBV2; j_call: TRBJ2-1; clone_size: NA; cdr3_aa: CASRRSTGEQFF; cdr3_nt: TGTGCCAGCAGACGTAGTACAGGTGAGCAGTTCTTC
d_call: NA; v_call: TRBV23-1; j_call: TRBJ2-2; clone_size: NA; cdr3_aa: CASSREDQRAETGELFF; cdr3_nt: TGCGCCAGCAGTCGGGAGGACCAGCGGGCCGAGACCGGGGAGCTGTTTTTT
d_call: NA; v_call: TRBV30; j_call: TRBJ1-5; clone_size: once; cdr3_aa: CAWGGGEGQPQHF; cdr3_nt: TGTGCCTGGGGAGGGGGTGAGGGTCAGCCCCAGCATTTT
d_call: TRBD1; v_call: TRBV25-1; j_call: TRBJ2-5; clone_size: NA; cdr3_aa: CASSEWGQGIQETQYF; cdr3_nt: TGTGCCAGCAGTGAATGGGGACAGGGGATACAAGAGACCCAGTACTTC
d_call: TRBD1; v_call: TRBV19; j_call: TRBJ1-5; clone_size: NA; cdr3_aa: CASSLTGGSQPQHF; cdr3_nt: TGTGCCAGTAGTCTGACAGGGGGGAGTCAGCCCCAGCATTTT
d_call: NA; v_call: TRBV25-1; j_call: TRBJ2-5; clone_size: NA; cdr3_aa: CASSRGGGLETQYF; cdr3_nt: TGTGCCAGCAGTCGAGGGGGGGGGCTAGAGACCCAGTACTTC
d_call: NA; v_call: TRBV10-1; j_call: TRBJ2-3; clone_size: NA; cdr3_aa: CASSAQRVSTDTQYF; cdr3_nt: TGCGCCAGCAGTGCCCAGCGGGTAAGCACAGATACGCAGTATTTT
d_call: NA; v_call: TRBV11-2; j_call: TRBJ1-6; clone_size: NA; cdr3_aa: CASSHWANNSPLHF; cdr3_nt: TGTGCCAGCAGCCATTGGGCGAATAATTCACCCCTCCACTTT
d_call: TRBD2; v_call: TRBV5-1; j_call: TRBJ2-2; clone_size: NA; cdr3_aa: CASSPLAGVNTGELFF; cdr3_nt: TGCGCCAGCAGCCCTTTAGCGGGAGTTAACACCGGGGAGCTGTTTTTT
d_call: NA; v_call: TRBV7-9; j_call: TRBJ1-1; clone_size: NA; cdr3_aa: CASSLVQGITEAFF; cdr3_nt: TGTGCCAGCAGCTTAGTGCAGGGAATCACTGAAGCTTTCTTT
d_call: NA; v_call: TRBV7-8; j_call: TRBJ1-1; clone_size: NA; cdr3_aa: CASRLRGGTEAFF; cdr3_nt: TGTGCCAGCAGGCTCCGGGGGGGCACTGAAGCTTTCTTT
d_call: NA; v_call: TRBV15; j_call: TRBJ2-1; clone_size: many; cdr3_aa: CATRRITGYSYNEQFF; cdr3_nt: TGTGCCACCAGGAGGATAACAGGCTACTCCTACAATGAGCAGTTCTTC
d_call: NA; v_call: TRBV5-4; j_call: TRBJ1-2; clone_size: NA; cdr3_aa: CASSTPGGEDYGYTF; cdr3_nt: TGTGCCAGCAGCACCCCCGGGGGTGAGGACTATGGCTACACCTTC
d_call: TRBD1; v_call: TRBV11-2; j_call: TRBJ2-3; clone_size: NA; cdr3_aa: CASSLRVGTGLTDTQYF; cdr3_nt: TGTGCCAGCAGCTTACGGGTAGGGACAGGCCTCACAGATACGCAGTATTTT
d_call: TRBD2; v_call: TRBV7-9; j_call: TRBJ2-7; clone_size: once; cdr3_aa: CASSLDRGDEQYF; cdr3_nt: TGTGCCAGCAGCTTAGATCGGGGGGACGAGCAGTACTTC
d_call: TRBD1; v_call: TRBV6-6; j_call: TRBJ2-5; clone_size: few; cdr3_aa: CASSTTGGLETQYF; cdr3_nt: TGTGCCAGCAGTACTACAGGGGGGCTAGAGACCCAGTACTTC
d_call: TRBD1; v_call: TRBV24-1; j_call: TRBJ1-1; clone_size: NA; cdr3_aa: CATSDRDTGDTEAFF; cdr3_nt: TGTGCCACCAGTGACCGAGATACAGGGGACACTGAAGCTTTCTTT
d_call: NA; v_call: TRBV5-8; j_call: TRBJ1-1; clone_size: NA; cdr3_aa: CASKGGLFEAFF; cdr3_nt: TGTGCCAGCAAAGGGGGACTATTTGAAGCTTTCTTT
d_call: TRBD1; v_call: TRBV7-2; j_call: TRBJ1-1; clone_size: NA; cdr3_aa: CASSSIQGGTEAFF; cdr3_nt: TGTGCCAGCAGCTCCATACAGGGGGGGACTGAAGCTTTCTTT
d_call: NA; v_call: TRBV7-3; j_call: TRBJ2-6; clone_size: few; cdr3_aa: CASSFMGLSGANVLTF; cdr3_nt: TGTGCCAGCAGCTTCATGGGCCTATCTGGGGCCAACGTCCTGACTTTC
d_call: TRBD1; v_call: TRBV7-6; j_call: TRBJ2-7; clone_size: NA; cdr3_aa: CASSLAGTGTYEQYF; cdr3_nt: TGTGCCAGCAGCTTAGCCGGGACAGGAACCTACGAGCAGTACTTC
d_call: NA; v_call: TRBV12-3/TRBV12-4; j_call: TRBJ1-1; clone_size: NA; cdr3_aa: CASRPYRDTEAFF; cdr3_nt: TGTGCCAGCAGGCCTTACAGGGACACTGAAGCTTTCTTT
d_call: NA; v_call: TRBV19; j_call: TRBJ2-1; clone_size: NA; cdr3_aa: CASSLTGVTSEQFF; cdr3_nt: TGTGCCAGTTCTCTGACGGGAGTAACAAGTGAGCAGTTCTTC
d_call: TRBD1; v_call: TRBV19; j_call: TRBJ1-3; clone_size: NA; cdr3_aa: CASSIPGTGALFSGNTIYF; cdr3_nt: TGTGCCAGTAGTATTCCCGGGACAGGGGCGTTATTCTCTGGAAACACCATATATTTT
d_call: TRBD2; v_call: TRBV11-3; j_call: TRBJ2-1; clone_size: once; cdr3_aa: CASSFGTSGIDEQFF; cdr3_nt: TGTGCCAGCAGTTTCGGGACTAGCGGGATCGATGAGCAGTTCTTC
d_call: NA; v_call: TRBV5-5; j_call: TRBJ1-4; clone_size: NA; cdr3_aa: CASSPTAGEKLFF; cdr3_nt: TGTGCCAGCAGCCCGACAGCGGGTGAAAAACTGTTTTTT
d_call: TRBD2; v_call: TRBV5-1; j_call: TRBJ2-1; clone_size: NA; cdr3_aa: CASSLTSGTSGGREQFF; cdr3_nt: TGCGCCAGCAGCTTGACGTCCGGGACTAGCGGGGGTCGGGAGCAGTTCTTC
d_call: TRBD2; v_call: TRBV5-6; j_call: TRBJ2-3; clone_size: NA; cdr3_aa: CASSLKLAGGGADTQYF; cdr3_nt: TGTGCCAGCAGCTTGAAACTAGCGGGAGGCGGGGCAGATACGCAGTATTTT
d_call: NA; v_call: TRBV7-2; j_call: TRBJ2-5; clone_size: few; cdr3_aa: CASSPVGGGFETQYF; cdr3_nt: TGTGCCAGCAGCCCAGTGGGAGGGGGGTTCGAGACCCAGTACTTC
d_call: NA; v_call: TRBV6-2/TRBV6-3; j_call: TRBJ2-1; clone_size: NA; cdr3_aa: CASSYTSLGSNEQFF; cdr3_nt: TGTGCCAGCAGTTACACCTCACTCGGGAGCAATGAGCAGTTCTTC